This entry describes one TCR beta chain. Its specificity is unknown. This beta chain appears as a stray read in a library generated for alpha chains; its size is not informative. The data were taken from a study of spatial heterogeneity in lung cancer. Study-level information: A consistent excess of beta-chain over alpha-chain sequences was detected. Findings of the study overall: Higher tumor mutation counts went along with higher counts of expanded intratumoral alpha and beta TCRs.

TCRdb re-derived calls from the 5' RACE reads in MiXCR, one entry per CDR3 protein. The sample yields about 6,800 distinct CDR3 sequences, roughly an eighth seen once. V lost 3 bases to trimming and J lost 4 bases, with 13 bases between them. Germline V lookup: CDR1 KGHSH, CDR2 LQKENI. The CDR3 runs 14 residues. Specified time point: sample taken at primary tumor resection. Material: lung tumor tissue, obtained at surgery. The rearrangement uses TRBV18 and TRBJ2-7; a weak D match, TRBD2 (6 bases). The sequence was obtained from a male donor with early-stage non-small cell lung cancer. As DNA, the CDR3 is TGTGCCAGCTCACCTCAGACCGCGGGGTACGAGCAGTACTTC. It is translated as CASSPQTAGYEQYF.